These 16 T cell receptor beta chains share one sample of origin, sequenced in a study of blood T cell repertoires in COVID-19 (dated by TCRdb to the early 2020s). Library preparation was by the immunoSEQ multiplex PCR assay. TCRdb obtained this table from immuneACCESS and retained in-frame rearrangements with V and J assigned. These tables miss some clones; where compared with another copy, unresolved V genes account for less than half of the shortfall, and the remainder is unexplained. Across this sample there are about 210,000 clones, with around four fifths seen only once. 7% to 10% of the sample is held by the ten biggest clonotypes. The sequenced material came from peripheral blood. These receptors were collected from a woman aged 50 to 60 with acute or convalescent COVID-19.

This clone has more than one count but fewer than ten. The chain carries TRBV7-9 and TRBJ2-7, with a weak D call TRBD1 (6 bases). Germline V gives CDR1 SEHNR, CDR2 FQNEAQ (reference sequence). The length of the CDR3 is 12 residues. Trimming stripped 1 base from V and 12 bases from J, with 13 bases between. The CDR3 reads CASSLEGDNRYF. As DNA, the CDR3 is TGTGCCAGCAGCTTAGAGGGGGACAATCGGTACTTC. Combining the CDR3 with reference TRBV7-9 and TRBJ2-7 gives the whole variable domain DTGVSQNPRHKITKRGQNVTFRCDPISEHNRLYWYRQTLGQGPEFLTYFQNEAQLEKSRLLSDRFSAERPKGSFSTLEIQRTEQGDSAMYLCASSLEGDNRYFGPGTRLTVT.

The rearrangement joins TRBV6-6 to TRBJ1-2; 9 bases align to TRBD1. V shed 6 bases and J 8 bases; nucleotides not matched to a gene: 13. The germline V gene has CDR1 MNHNY and CDR2 SVGAGI (reference sequence). The CDR3 length is 15 residues. CDR3 sequence reads: CASRTRGDREVGYTF. In nucleotides, the CDR3 is TGTGCCAGCAGGACGAGGGGGGACAGGGAAGTGGGCTACACCTTC.

V and J are TRBV28 and TRBJ2-2, with 11 bases aligning to TRBD1. CDR3 length: 15 amino acids. Germline CDR1 reads MDHEN; CDR2 reads SYDVKM. V shed 6 bases, J shed 7 bases, and the junction held 7 bases outside the gene matches. As DNA, the CDR3 is TGTGCCAGCAGAATTGGACAGGGGGCAGGCGGGGAGCTGTTTTTT. It translates to CASRIGQGAGGELFF.

The rearrangement uses TRBV19 and TRBJ1-4; 7 bases are shared with TRBD1. The CDR3 is made up of 15 amino acids. CDR1 is LNHDA, CDR2 SQIVND, per germline (reference sequence). Trimming at V came to 6 bases and at J to 5 bases, leaving 9 bases not matched to a gene. CDR3 protein: CASRMTGPSNEKLFF. The CDR3 bases are TGTGCCAGTAGAATGACAGGGCCCTCGAATGAAAAACTGTTTTTT.

The chain joins TRBV14 to TRBJ2-3, with TRBD1 identical over 8 bases. In germline, CDR1 is SGHDN, CDR2 FVKESK. The CDR3 spans 15 residues. Trimming removed 2 bases from V and 3 bases from J; junction bases left unmatched: 4. The CDR3 loop is CASSQWTGQTDTQYF. The CDR3, as DNA: TGTGCCAGCAGCCAATGGACAGGGCAGACAGATACGCAGTATTTT.

The genes are TRBV7-2 and TRBJ1-1; the D gene is possibly TRBD1 (5 bases). V was trimmed by 7 bases and J by 0 bases, leaving 12 bases between them. The CDR3 covers 14 residues. The germline CDR1 and CDR2 sequences are SGHTA and FQGNSA. The CDR3, as DNA: TGTGCCAGCACCCTCGACAGAATGAACACTGAAGCTTTCTTT. Translation: CASTLDRMNTEAFF.

This chain joins TRBV10-1 and TRBJ2-7; D possibly corresponds to TRBD1 (6 bases). The ends were cut back, 5 bases at V and 7 bases at J, with 12 bases in the middle. The V gene's germline CDR1 is WNHNN and CDR2 SYGVQD (reference sequence). This CDR3 is 12 amino acids long. Here the CDR3 DNA reads TGCGCCAGCAGTCACGACAGGAGGGAGCAGTACTTC. This encodes CASSHDRREQYF.

The chain couples TRBV11-2 to TRBJ2-5; D perhaps matches TRBD2 (5 bases). The CDR3 totals 15 residues. Germline V gives CDR1 SGHAT, CDR2 FQNNGV. V lost 5 bases to trimming and J lost 4 bases, with 17 bases between them. The CDR3: CASSPIATEGETQYF. The CDR3 nucleotides read TGTGCCAGCAGCCCTATAGCGACTGAGGGAGAGACCCAGTACTTC. Filled out from reference TRBV11-2 and TRBJ2-5, the complete variable domain reads EAGVAQSPRYKIIEKRQSVAFWCNPISGHATLYWYQQILGQGPKLLIQFQNNGVVDDSQLPKDRFSAERLKGVDSTLKIQPAKLEDSAVYLCASSPIATEGETQYFGPGTRLLVL.

The chain links TRBV14 to TRBJ2-2; 7 bases match TRBD2. Germline V gene data show CDR1 as SGHDN and CDR2 as FVKESK. This CDR3 spans 16 amino acids. V trimming: 4 bases; J trimming: 8 bases; junction bases outside the gene matches: 13. The CDR3 loop is CASSPLVAGVKGELFF. CDR3 nucleotides: TGTGCCAGCAGCCCTCTTGTTGCGGGAGTAAAGGGGGAGCTGTTTTTT. Filled out from reference TRBV14 and TRBJ2-2, the complete variable domain reads EAGVTQFPSHSVIEKGQTVTLRCDPISGHDNLYWYRRVMGKEIKFLLHFVKESKQDESGMPNNRFLAERTGGTYSTLKVQPAELEDSGVYFCASSPLVAGVKGELFFGEGSRLTVL.

The chain recombines TRBV28 with TRBJ2-3; a possible D gene is TRBD2 (5 bases). The germline V gene encodes CDR1 MDHEN and CDR2 SYDVKM. CDR3 size: 17 residues. Trimming cost V 7 bases and J 2 bases, with 22 bases left between them. CDR3 sequence (DNA): TGTGCCAGCACTCCGACATTAGGGAGTAGGAACACAGATACGCAGTATTTT. Its translation: CASTPTLGSRNTDTQYF.

There are many counts of this clone. V usage is TRBV19 and J usage is TRBJ2-6; 8 bases match TRBD1. The CDR3 has 13 amino acids. Germline CDR1 and CDR2: LNHDA and SQIVND (reference sequence). The CDR3 here is CGTGYTGANVLTF. DNA for the CDR3: TGTGGGACAGGGTACACTGGGGCCAACGTCCTGACTTTC.

This clone came up a few times. The chain recombines TRBV7-9 with TRBJ1-1, with 9 nucleotides matching TRBD1. Germline CDR1 and CDR2: SEHNR and FQNEAQ (reference sequence). The CDR3 is 15 residues long. V trimming: 4 bases; J trimming: 5 bases; junction bases outside the gene matches: 8. CDR3: CASSYGTGTITEAFF. Written as DNA, the CDR3 is TGTGCCAGCAGCTACGGGACAGGGACTATTACTGAAGCTTTCTTT.

This clone was found a few times. The chain joins TRBV10-2 to TRBJ1-4; 7 bases map to TRBD1. Trimming removed 6 bases from V and 5 bases from J; junction bases left unmatched: 12. Germline V lookup: CDR1 WSHSY, CDR2 SAAADI. There are 16 residues in the CDR3. The CDR3 nucleotides are TGCGCCAGCAGGGGACAGTTGGGCCGCGGGAATGAAAAACTGTTTTTT. Its translation: CASRGQLGRGNEKLFF.

V usage is TRBV5-8 and J usage is TRBJ1-4; the match to TRBD1 covers 9 bases. The CDR3 is made up of 18 amino acids. The V gene end was trimmed by 1 base and the J gene end by 7 bases; junction bases not matched to a gene: 14. Per the germline V gene, CDR1 is SGHTS and CDR2 is YDEGEE. The CDR3 DNA sequence: TGTGCCAGCAGCTTGATACAGGGGGCGCGAGGTGGTGGTGAAAAACTGTTTTTT. Translation gives CASSLIQGARGGGEKLFF.

The rearrangement uses TRBV5-1 and TRBJ2-3; TRBD2 matches 11 bases. Germline CDR1 and CDR2: SGHRS and YFSETQ. The V segment lost 0 bases and the J segment 2 bases; nucleotides outside the gene matches: 2. CDR3 size: 16 residues. CDR3 nucleotides: TGCGCCAGCAGCTTGGAGGGACTAGCGGCCACAGATACGCAGTATTTT. Its protein product is CASSLEGLAATDTQYF.

As DNA, the CDR3 is TGTGCCAGCAGCTTTGGACAGGGGGGGGAGCAGTACTTC. This translates into CASSFGQGGEQYF. The chain employs TRBV7-2 and TRBJ2-7, with 10 nucleotides matching TRBD1. This CDR3 has 13 amino acids. V lost 3 bases to trimming and J lost 7 bases; unmatched junction nucleotides: 3. In germline, CDR1 is SGHTA, CDR2 FQGNSA.